The present TCR beta chain was sequenced within a study of cytomegalovirus exposure and HLA in healthy donors. Trimming removed 5 bases at V and 5 bases at J, with 12 bases between. The germline V gene has CDR1 SGHDN and CDR2 FVKESK. The CDR3 spans 13 residues. PCR primers comprised 60 Vbeta and 13 Jbeta primers. Generated by immunoSEQ multiplex PCR, the TCRdb table keeps only in-frame clones and is missing some. This repertoire includes approximately 80,000 clones. The J gene is TRBJ2-5, the V gene TRBV14; weak D call: TRBD1 (6 bases). This sequence originates from a young man in good health and CMV-seropositive. The sample was PBMCs. CDR3 coding DNA: TGTGCCAGCAGCGGCTACAGGGTTGAGACCCAGTACTTC. Amino acids: CASSGYRVETQYF.